This entry features one T cell receptor beta chain sequence. The antigen is undetermined. The sample originates from a study of cytomegalovirus exposure and HLA in healthy donors. Study-level points and caveats: A later look showed TCR association rates differing by HLA locus, highest for DRB1 and lowest for HLA-C.

Primers: 60 Vbeta forward and 13 Jbeta reverse. Assay: immunoSEQ multiplex PCR; the TCRdb copy retains only in-frame clones and omits some. The sample has roughly 180,000 clones, roughly 73% seen once; the top ten hold around 7.7%. CDR3 length: 19 residues. Trimming removed 5 bases from V and 0 bases from J, with 20 bases in between. Germline V gene data show CDR1 as SGHVS and CDR2 as FQNEAQ. Material: PBMCs. The chain has TRBV7-8 and TRBJ2-6, with D possibly being TRBD1 (7 bases). This sequence was found in a middle-aged woman in good health and CMV-seropositive. The CDR3 DNA reads as TGTGCCAGCAGCCACGGTGGCAGGGGGGTAACCTCTGGGGCCAACGTCCTGACTTTC. It is translated as CASSHGGRGVTSGANVLTF.